This TCR beta chain emerged from a study of CD8 T cells in Susac syndrome. Across the study: When blood was collected, patients with Susac syndrome were therapy-naive, were taking corticosteroids, or were receiving intravenous immunoglobulin alone.

Germline V CDR1 and CDR2: SGHRS, YFSETQ. Trimming shortened V by 0 bases and J by 3 bases, and 12 bases separated the two germline ends. CDR3 size: 15 residues. TCR beta sequencing covered blood CD8+ and CD4+ T cells. Negative isolation was used for CD8+ and CD4+ T cells, and FACS enrichment was applied to TEMRA cells. RNA amounts of about 0.45 to 1 ug underwent reverse transcription with random hexamers. Across 54 Vbeta and 13 Jbeta, TCR beta CDR3 was amplified with immunoSEQ multiplex PCR. MiXCR, applied by TCRdb to the immunoSEQ multiplex PCR reads, yields one record per CDR3 protein. The sample holds 150,000 to 200,000 distinct CDR3 sequences, roughly 90% seen once.

The sequence was collected from a human donor with Susac syndrome. This sequence joins TRBV5-1 and TRBJ1-1; D gene uncertain. The specimen sequenced was CD4+ T cells from PBMCs. The CDR3 nucleotides are TGCGCCAGCAGCTTGGGGGGAACTAAAGACACTGAAGCTTTCTTT. Translating it yields CASSLGGTKDTEAFF.